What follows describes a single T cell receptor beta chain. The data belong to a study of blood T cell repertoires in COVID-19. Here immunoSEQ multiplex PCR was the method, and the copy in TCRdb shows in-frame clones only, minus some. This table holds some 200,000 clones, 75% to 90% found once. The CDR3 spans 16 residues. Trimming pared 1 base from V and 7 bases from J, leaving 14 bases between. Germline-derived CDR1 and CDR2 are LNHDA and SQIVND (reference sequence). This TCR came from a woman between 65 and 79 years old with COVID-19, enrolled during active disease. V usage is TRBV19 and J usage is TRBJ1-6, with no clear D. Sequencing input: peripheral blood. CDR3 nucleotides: TGTGCCAGTAGTATAGGAGGCAACAGCGGGAATTCACCCCTCCACTTT. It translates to CASSIGGNSGNSPLHF.